This TCR beta chain came from a study of beta chain features in type 1 diabetes. This clone occurred a few times. Sequenced material consisted of expressed TCRB transcripts (all of the isolated RNA was reverse transcribed). Profiling relied on immunoSEQ multiplex PCR, and the TCRdb table lists in-frame clones only, not all of them. In the table there are fewer than 650,000 clones, about a sixth of which are singletons. CDR3 length: 16 amino acids. Looked up from germline, CDR1 is LGHNA and CDR2 is YSLEER. Deletions cut 0 bases from V and 4 bases from J, with 15 bases between. Material for sequencing was naive CD4+ T cells from blood. This receptor was obtained from a man aged 18 to 29 in good health. The V gene is TRBV4-3, the J gene TRBJ1-2; the D is unclear. CDR3 coding DNA: TGCGCCAGCAGCCAAGATCGCGCAGCAAATGCCTATGGCTACACCTTC. Translating it yields CASSQDRAANAYGYTF.